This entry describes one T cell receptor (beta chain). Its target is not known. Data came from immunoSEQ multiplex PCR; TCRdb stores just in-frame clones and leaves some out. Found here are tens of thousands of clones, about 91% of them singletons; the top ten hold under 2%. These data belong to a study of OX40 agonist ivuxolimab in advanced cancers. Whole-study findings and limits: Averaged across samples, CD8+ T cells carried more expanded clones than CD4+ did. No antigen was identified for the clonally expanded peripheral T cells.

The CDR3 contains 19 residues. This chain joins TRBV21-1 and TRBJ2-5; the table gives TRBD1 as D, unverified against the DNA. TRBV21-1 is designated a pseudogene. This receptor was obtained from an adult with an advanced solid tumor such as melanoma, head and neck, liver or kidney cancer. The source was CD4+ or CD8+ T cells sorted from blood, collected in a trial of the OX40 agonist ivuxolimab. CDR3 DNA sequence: TGTGCCAGCAGCAAATTCGCCGAATCTGAGGACAGGGGACAAGAGACCCAGTACTTC. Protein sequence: CASSKFAESEDRGQETQYF.